One and the same sample provided the 22 T cell receptor beta chains below, sequenced in a study of radiotherapy plus CTLA-4 blockade in lung cancer. Clones were sequenced by immunoSEQ multiplex PCR, and TCRdb holds only the in-frame ones, with some missing. The data show 80,000 to 100,000 clones, around four fifths seen once. Sequences were derived from peripheral blood, sampled from a patient treated with radiotherapy plus ipilimumab. The receptors shown here come from a human donor with non-small cell lung cancer who had a partial response to radiotherapy plus ipilimumab.

The V and J genes are TRBV7-9 and TRBJ2-7, with a weak D call TRBD1 (6 bases). The CDR3 runs to 16 residues. V was pared by 5 bases and J by 0 bases, with 17 bases between. Germline CDR1 and CDR2: SEHNR and FQNEAQ (reference sequence). Here the CDR3 reads CASSPPQGTFSYEQYF. CDR3 nucleotides: TGTGCCAGCAGCCCTCCCCAGGGGACGTTCTCCTACGAGCAGTACTTC.

A few counts support this clone. This sequence joins TRBV6-1 and TRBJ1-4; D gene uncertain. Germline assignment: CDR1 MNHNS and CDR2 SASEGT. The CDR3 is 14 amino acids. V lost 7 bases and J lost 6, with 15 bases in between. Here the CDR3 DNA reads TGTGCCAGCAACCCGGGGAATATTGATGAAAAACTGTTTTTT. Translation: CASNPGNIDEKLFF.

The chain has TRBV28 and TRBJ2-6, with a possible D match to TRBD1 (5 bases). Germline CDR1 is MDHEN and CDR2 is SYDVKM. The CDR3 sequence is 17 residues long. V lost 1 base and J 0 bases, leaving 10 bases between the germline ends. The chain's CDR3 is CASSLSTGYSGANVLTF. The DNA for the CDR3 is TGTGCCAGCAGTTTATCCACAGGCTACTCTGGGGCCAACGTCCTGACTTTC.

This clone was counted between two and nine times. This rearrangement joins TRBV9 to TRBJ2-5, with 10 bases fitting TRBD1. This CDR3 is 15 amino acids long. Germline CDR1 and CDR2: SGDLS and YYNGEE. V shed 4 bases and J 5 bases; nucleotides not matched to a gene: 8. As DNA, the CDR3 is TGTGCCAGCAGCCCATGGACAGGGGGTGTGGAGACCCAGTACTTC. This codes for CASSPWTGGVETQYF.

This chain joins TRBV6-5 and TRBJ1-1, with D unclear. Trimming shortened V by 7 bases and J by 4 bases, and 13 bases separated the two germline ends. This CDR3 has 13 amino acids. Germline CDR1 reads MNHEY; CDR2 reads SVGAGI. DNA for the CDR3: TGTGCCAGCAAGCCTTCTGCGAGCACTGAAGCTTTCTTT. Its protein product is CASKPSASTEAFF.

The V call is TRBV27, the J call TRBJ2-2; D might be TRBD2 (6 bases). CDR1 is MNHEY, CDR2 SMNVEV, per germline (reference sequence). V lost 8 bases, J lost 5 bases, and 15 bases lay in between. CDR3 length: 14 amino acids. CDR3 protein: CASQGGGLTGELFF. The CDR3 nucleotides read TGTGCCAGCCAGGGTGGGGGGTTGACCGGGGAGCTGTTTTTT.

This clone appeared a few times. The rearrangement uses TRBV6-6 and TRBJ2-5, with a weak D call TRBD1 (7 bases). Germline assignment: CDR1 MNHNY and CDR2 SVGAGI (reference sequence). The CDR3 has 15 residues. V shed 2 bases and J shed 5 bases, with 15 bases lying between them. The CDR3 nucleotides read TGTGCCAGCAGTTACGCCAGGGGGGCGGGGGAGACCCAGTACTTC. It encodes CASSYARGAGETQYF.

The V call is TRBV6-5, the J call TRBJ2-5; 10 bases agree with TRBD1. There are 15 residues in the CDR3. Looked up from germline, CDR1 is MNHEY and CDR2 is SVGAGI. The junction had 10 bases not matched to a gene; V was cut back by 7 bases and J by 5 bases. The CDR3 nucleotides read TGTGCCAGCATGGGACCGGGACAGGGGTCGGAGACCCAGTACTTC. This translates into CASMGPGQGSETQYF.

This chain joins TRBV4-1 and TRBJ1-2; D uncertain. There are 15 residues in the CDR3. The germline gives CDR1 MGHRA, CDR2 YSYEKL. The V gene lost 0 bases and the J gene lost 2 bases, with 10 bases spanning the gap. CDR3 sequence: CASSQEHRRNYGYTF. CDR3 bases: TGCGCCAGCAGCCAAGAACACCGTCGAAACTATGGCTACACCTTC.

The V call is TRBV29-1, the J call TRBJ1-1; D is possibly TRBD1 (6 bases). The CDR3 covers 12 residues. Germline V CDR1 and CDR2: SQVTM, ANQGSEA. V lost 5 bases, J lost 8 bases, and 15 bases lay in between. The DNA of the CDR3 is TGCAGCGTTAACGACGGGACATCGGAAGCTTTCTTT. It yields the protein CSVNDGTSEAFF. Combining the CDR3 with reference TRBV29-1 and TRBJ1-1 gives the whole variable domain SAVISQKPSRDICQRGTSLTIQCQVDSQVTMMFWYRQQPGQSLTLIATANQGSEATYESGFVIDKFPISRPNLTFSTLTVSNMSPEDSSIYLCSVNDGTSEAFFGQGTRLTVV.

V usage is TRBV6-1 and J usage is TRBJ1-1; D is unresolved. Trimming cost V 5 bases and J 10 bases, with 14 bases left between them. The germline CDR1 and CDR2 sequences are MNHNS and SASEGT. The CDR3 contains 12 residues. The CDR3 region is CASSPGTGRAFF. The CDR3 DNA follows: TGTGCCAGCAGTCCTGGTACGGGTCGAGCTTTCTTT.

The genes are TRBV6-1 and TRBJ2-7; 7 bases are a match to TRBD1. With 5 bases clipped from V and 4 bases from J, the junction kept 11 bases outside the gene matches. Germline V lookup: CDR1 MNHNS, CDR2 SASEGT. The CDR3 runs to 15 residues. The CDR3 here is CASSRSGTASYEQYF. CDR3 DNA sequence: TGTGCCAGCAGTAGATCCGGGACAGCTTCTTACGAGCAGTACTTC.

The chain joins TRBV10-3 to TRBJ1-2; TRBD1 aligns across 9 bases. V gave up 5 bases and J gave up 10 bases; unmatched junction bases: 11. Germline lookup yields CDR1 ENHRY and CDR2 SYGVKD. This CDR3 contains 14 residues. CDR3 sequence: CAISSTGGVGDYTF. Written as DNA, the CDR3 is TGTGCCATCAGTTCTACAGGGGGCGTTGGTGACTACACCTTC.

This clone has a single count. The chain uses TRBV9 and TRBJ2-5; a possible D gene is TRBD1 (8 bases). CDR1 and CDR2 (germline): SGDLS, YYNGEE. The CDR3 spans 14 residues. V was pared by 4 bases and J by 8 bases, with 18 bases between. CDR3 coding DNA: TGTGCCAGCAGCCAGGGGGCGGGAGTTGGAACCCAGTACTTC. Its translation is CASSQGAGVGTQYF.

This chain uses TRBV5-1 with TRBJ2-5; TRBD1 matches 7 bases. This CDR3 region has 13 residues. Germline CDR1 is SGHRS and CDR2 is YFSETQ. The V gene end was trimmed by 5 bases and the J gene end by 4 bases; junction bases not matched to a gene: 5. The DNA of the CDR3 is TGCGCCAGCAGGGAGACAGGGTCAGAGACCCAGTACTTC. Protein: CASRETGSETQYF.

The J gene is TRBJ1-5, the V gene TRBV18; 9 bases agree with TRBD1. V trimming: 3 bases; J trimming: 0 bases; junction bases outside the gene matches: 3. The germline gives CDR1 KGHSH, CDR2 LQKENI. This CDR3 has 16 amino acids. The CDR3 reads CASSPGTGISNQPQHF. Written as DNA, the CDR3 is TGTGCCAGCTCACCCGGGACAGGGATTAGCAATCAGCCCCAGCATTTT.

This chain uses TRBV18 with TRBJ2-6, with D possibly TRBD1 on 6 matching bases. The CDR3 spans 17 residues. Germline loops: CDR1 KGHSH, CDR2 LQKENI. V lost 3 bases and J lost 1, with 13 bases in between. The CDR3 sequence: CASSPPKQGSGANVLTF. The CDR3 DNA is TGTGCCAGCTCACCCCCCAAACAGGGTTCTGGGGCCAACGTCCTGACTTTC.

This clone occurred a few times. The chain recombines TRBV6-1 with TRBJ1-1, with D perhaps TRBD1 (5 bases). Germline V CDR1 and CDR2: MNHNS, SASEGT. The length of the CDR3 is 11 residues. The V and J ends lost 7 bases and 5 bases respectively, with 8 bases between them. CDR3 nucleotides: TGTGCCAGCACTCAGGGAACTGAAGCTTTCTTT. This gives the protein CASTQGTEAFF.

CDR3 residues: CAWSGGNQPQHF. In DNA form, the CDR3 reads TGTGCCTGGAGTGGCGGGAATCAGCCCCAGCATTTT. The genes are TRBV30 and TRBJ1-5; D unclear. Trimming removed 1 base from V and 4 bases from J, with 5 bases in between. The germline gives CDR1 GTSNPN, CDR2 SVGIG (reference sequence). The CDR3 has 12 residues.

The chain carries TRBV2 and TRBJ2-1; D uncertain. V lost 4 bases and J lost 3, with 7 bases in between. From germline, CDR1 is SNHLY and CDR2 FYNNEI. The CDR3 covers 13 residues. CDR3 sequence (DNA): TGTGCCAGCAGTGTGGGCAGCTACAATGAGCAGTTCTTC. Translated: CASSVGSYNEQFF.

The table lists this clone with a few counts. The J gene is TRBJ2-7, the V gene TRBV14, with a weak D call TRBD2 (6 bases). This CDR3 is built from 15 residues. Per the germline V gene, CDR1 is SGHDN and CDR2 is FVKESK. V lost 1 base, J lost 0 bases, and 10 bases lay in between. In DNA, the CDR3 is TGTGCCAGCAGCCAAGCCGGGACTCTCTCCTACGAGCAGTACTTC. Translation: CASSQAGTLSYEQYF. Combining the CDR3 with reference TRBV14 and TRBJ2-7 gives the whole variable domain EAGVTQFPSHSVIEKGQTVTLRCDPISGHDNLYWYRRVMGKEIKFLLHFVKESKQDESGMPNNRFLAERTGGTYSTLKVQPAELEDSGVYFCASSQAGTLSYEQYFGPGTRLTVT.

V is TRBV7-6 and J is TRBJ1-3; D is undetermined. The germline V gene encodes CDR1 SGHVS and CDR2 FNYEAQ. This CDR3 is built from 13 residues. The V gene lost 5 bases and the J gene lost 4 bases, with 9 bases spanning the gap. CDR3 residues: CASSQGGGNTIYF. The CDR3 nucleotides are TGTGCCAGCAGCCAAGGAGGGGGAAACACCATATATTTT. Together with reference TRBV7-6 and TRBJ1-3, the CDR3 gives the full variable domain: GAGVSQSPRYKVTKRGQDVALRCDPISGHVSLYWYRQALGQGPEFLTYFNYEAQQDKSGLPNDRFSAERPEGSISTLTIQRTEQRDSAMYRCASSQGGGNTIYFGEGSWLTVV.